The clone carrying this T cell receptor beta chain has just one count. TCRdb's copy holds only in-frame clones and misses some; the assay was immunoSEQ multiplex PCR. The repertoire holds roughly 120,000 clones, with 80% to 90% as singletons. The source of the sample is a study of blood T cell repertoires in COVID-19. V was trimmed by 0 bases and J by 6 bases, leaving 11 bases between them. The CDR3 contains 14 residues. CDR1 and CDR2 (germline): SGHRS, YFSETQ. The chain couples TRBV5-1 to TRBJ2-3; D is unclear. This TCR was recovered from a man between 70 and 80 years old who had recovered from COVID-19. The sequencing sample was made of peripheral blood. Here the CDR3 DNA reads TGCGCCAGCAGCTTGGACACAGCCGAGGATACGCAGTATTTT. Protein sequence: CASSLDTAEDTQYF.